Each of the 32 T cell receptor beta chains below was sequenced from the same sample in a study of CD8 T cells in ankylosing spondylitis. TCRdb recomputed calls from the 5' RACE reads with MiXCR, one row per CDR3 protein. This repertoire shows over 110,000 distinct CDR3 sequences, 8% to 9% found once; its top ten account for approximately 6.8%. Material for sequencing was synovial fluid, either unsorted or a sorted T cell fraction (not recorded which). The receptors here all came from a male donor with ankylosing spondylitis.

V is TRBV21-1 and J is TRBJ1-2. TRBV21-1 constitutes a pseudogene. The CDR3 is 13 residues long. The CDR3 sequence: CATHHPGSYGYTF. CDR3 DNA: TGTGCCACGCACCACCCAGGTTCCTATGGCTACACCTTC.

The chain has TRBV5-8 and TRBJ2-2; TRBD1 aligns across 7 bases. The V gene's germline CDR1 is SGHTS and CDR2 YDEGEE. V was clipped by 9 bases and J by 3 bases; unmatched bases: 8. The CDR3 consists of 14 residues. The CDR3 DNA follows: TGTGCCATCGGCCTTGGACAGGACACCGGGGAGCTGTTTTTT. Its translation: CAIGLGQDTGELFF.

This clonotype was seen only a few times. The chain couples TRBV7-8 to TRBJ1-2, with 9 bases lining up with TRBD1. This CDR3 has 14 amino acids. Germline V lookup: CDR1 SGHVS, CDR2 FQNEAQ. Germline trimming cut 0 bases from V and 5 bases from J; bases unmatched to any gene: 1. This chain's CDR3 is CASSLAGTGYGYTF. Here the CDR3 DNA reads TGTGCCAGCAGCTTAGCGGGGACAGGGTATGGCTACACCTTC. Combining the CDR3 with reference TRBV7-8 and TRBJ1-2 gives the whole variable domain GAGVSQSPRYKVAKRGQDVALRCDPISGHVSLFWYQQALGQGPEFLTYFQNEAQLDKSGLPSDRFFAERPEGSVSTLKIQRTQQEDSAVYLCASSLAGTGYGYTFGSGTRLTVV.

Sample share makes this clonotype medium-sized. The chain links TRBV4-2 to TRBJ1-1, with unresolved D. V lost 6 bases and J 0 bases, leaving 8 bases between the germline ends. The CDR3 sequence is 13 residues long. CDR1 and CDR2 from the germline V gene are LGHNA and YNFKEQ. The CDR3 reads CASRMSMNTEAFF. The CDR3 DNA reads TGTGCCAGCAGGATGTCCATGAACACTGAAGCTTTCTTT.

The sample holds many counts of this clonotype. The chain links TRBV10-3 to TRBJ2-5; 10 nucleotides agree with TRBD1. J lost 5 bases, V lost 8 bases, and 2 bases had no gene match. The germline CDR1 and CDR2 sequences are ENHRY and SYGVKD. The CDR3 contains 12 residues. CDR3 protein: CAIGTGEETQYF. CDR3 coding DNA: TGTGCCATCGGGACAGGGGAGGAGACCCAGTACTTC.

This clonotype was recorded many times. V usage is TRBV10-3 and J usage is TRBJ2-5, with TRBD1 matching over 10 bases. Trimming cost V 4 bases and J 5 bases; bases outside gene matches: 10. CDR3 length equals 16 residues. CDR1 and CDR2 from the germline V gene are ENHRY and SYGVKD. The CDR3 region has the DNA TGTGCCATCAGTGGAAGGGACAGGGGATTGGAGGAGACCCAGTACTTC. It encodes CAISGRDRGLEETQYF.

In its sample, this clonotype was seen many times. In nucleotides, the CDR3 is TGTGCCAGCAGCTTGGAGACTAGTTCTTTCCACGAGCAGTACTTC. Translation gives CASSLETSSFHEQYF. V gene TRBV7-6 combines with J gene TRBJ2-7; D possibly corresponds to TRBD2 (6 bases). Between the trimmed V and J ends, which lost 3 bases and 5 bases, there was a span of 17 bases. Germline-derived CDR1 and CDR2 are SGHVS and FNYEAQ. This CDR3 contains 15 residues. Using reference TRBV7-6 and TRBJ2-7 for the parts outside the CDR3, the full variable domain is GAGVSQSPRYKVTKRGQDVALRCDPISGHVSLYWYRQALGQGPEFLTYFNYEAQQDKSGLPNDRFSAERPEGSISTLTIQRTEQRDSAMYRCASSLETSSFHEQYFGPGTRLTVT.

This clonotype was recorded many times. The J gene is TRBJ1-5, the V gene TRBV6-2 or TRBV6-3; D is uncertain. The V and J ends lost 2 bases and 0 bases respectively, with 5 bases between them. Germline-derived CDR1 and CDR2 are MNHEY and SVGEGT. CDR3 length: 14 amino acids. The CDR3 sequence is CASSYGLSNQPQHF. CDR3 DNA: TGTGCCAGCAGTTACGGGCTTAGCAATCAGCCCCAGCATTTT.

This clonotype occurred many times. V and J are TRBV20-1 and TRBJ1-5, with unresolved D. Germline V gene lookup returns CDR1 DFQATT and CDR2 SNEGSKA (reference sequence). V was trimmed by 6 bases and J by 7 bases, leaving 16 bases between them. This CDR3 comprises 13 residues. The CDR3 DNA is TGCAGTGCGACCCGAGCTGGACTCCAGCCCCAGCATTTT. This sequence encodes CSATRAGLQPQHF.

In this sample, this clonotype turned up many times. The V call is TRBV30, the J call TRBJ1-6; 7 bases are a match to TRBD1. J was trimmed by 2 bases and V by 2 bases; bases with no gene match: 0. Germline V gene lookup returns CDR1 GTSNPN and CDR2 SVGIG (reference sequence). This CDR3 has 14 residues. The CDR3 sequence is CAWSQGAYNSPLHF. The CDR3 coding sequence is TGTGCCTGGAGTCAGGGGGCCTATAATTCACCCCTCCACTTT.

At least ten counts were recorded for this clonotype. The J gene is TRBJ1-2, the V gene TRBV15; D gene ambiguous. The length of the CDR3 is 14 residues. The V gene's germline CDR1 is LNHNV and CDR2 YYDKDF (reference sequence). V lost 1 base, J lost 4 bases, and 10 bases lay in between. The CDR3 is CATSRGYDFYGYTF. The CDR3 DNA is TGTGCCACCAGCAGAGGGTACGATTTCTATGGCTACACCTTC.

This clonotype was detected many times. Here the CDR3 DNA reads TGTGCCAGCAGCGTAGGGGGACGTACTGGGGCCAACGTCCTGACTTTC. Protein sequence: CASSVGGRTGANVLTF. This sequence joins TRBV9 and TRBJ2-6, with D perhaps being TRBD1 or TRBD2 (5 bases each). Trimming removed 0 bases at V and 2 bases at J, with 9 bases between. This CDR3 is built from 16 residues. In germline, CDR1 is SGDLS, CDR2 YYNGEE.

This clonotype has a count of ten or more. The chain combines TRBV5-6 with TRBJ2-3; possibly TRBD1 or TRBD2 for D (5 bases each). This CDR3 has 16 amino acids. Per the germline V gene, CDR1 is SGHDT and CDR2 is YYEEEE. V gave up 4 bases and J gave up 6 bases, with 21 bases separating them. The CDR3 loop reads CASSAFAAPGTDTQYF. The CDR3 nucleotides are TGTGCCAGCAGCGCTTTCGCGGCCCCGGGGACGGATACGCAGTATTTT.

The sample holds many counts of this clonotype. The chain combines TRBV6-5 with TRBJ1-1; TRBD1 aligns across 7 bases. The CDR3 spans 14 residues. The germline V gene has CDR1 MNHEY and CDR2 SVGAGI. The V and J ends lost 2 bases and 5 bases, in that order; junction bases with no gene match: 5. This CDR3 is CASSYDGTVTEAFF. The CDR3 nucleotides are TGTGCCAGCAGTTACGATGGGACAGTTACTGAAGCTTTCTTT.

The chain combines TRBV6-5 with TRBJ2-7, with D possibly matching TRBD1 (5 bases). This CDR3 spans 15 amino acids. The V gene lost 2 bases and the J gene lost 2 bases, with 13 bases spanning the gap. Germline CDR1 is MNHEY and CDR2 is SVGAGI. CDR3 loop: CASSYGAGDTYEQYF. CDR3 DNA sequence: TGTGCCAGCAGTTACGGGGCAGGTGATACCTACGAGCAGTACTTC.

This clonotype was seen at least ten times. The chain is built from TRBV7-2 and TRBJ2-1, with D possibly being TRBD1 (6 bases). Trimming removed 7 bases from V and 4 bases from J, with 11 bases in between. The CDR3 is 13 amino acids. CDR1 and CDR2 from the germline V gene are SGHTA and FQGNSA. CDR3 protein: CASTKQGYNEQFF. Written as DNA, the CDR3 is TGTGCCAGCACCAAACAGGGTTACAATGAGCAGTTCTTC. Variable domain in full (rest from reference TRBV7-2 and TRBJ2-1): GAGVSQSPSNKVTEKGKDVELRCDPISGHTALYWYRQSLGQGLEFLIYFQGNSAPDKSGLPSDRFSAERTGGSVSTLTIQRTQQEDSAVYLCASTKQGYNEQFFGPGTRLTVL.

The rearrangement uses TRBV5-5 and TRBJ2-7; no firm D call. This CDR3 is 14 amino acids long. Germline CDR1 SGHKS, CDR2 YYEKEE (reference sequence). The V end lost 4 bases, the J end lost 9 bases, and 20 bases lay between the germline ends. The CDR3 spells CASSPSLDLRGQYF. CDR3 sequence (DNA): TGTGCCAGCAGCCCGAGCTTGGACCTACGAGGGCAGTACTTC. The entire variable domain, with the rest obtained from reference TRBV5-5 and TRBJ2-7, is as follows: DAGVTQSPTHLIKTRGQQVTLRCSPISGHKSVSWYQQVLGQGPQFIFQYYEKEERGRGNFPDRFSARQFPNYSSELNVNALLLGDSALYLCASSPSLDLRGQYFGPGTRLTVT.

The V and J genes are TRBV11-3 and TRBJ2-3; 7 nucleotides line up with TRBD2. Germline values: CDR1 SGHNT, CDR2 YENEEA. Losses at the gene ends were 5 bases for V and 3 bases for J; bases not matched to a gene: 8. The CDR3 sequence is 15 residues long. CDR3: CASSRGEPRTDTQYF. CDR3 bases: TGTGCCAGCAGCCGGGGGGAACCTAGAACAGATACGCAGTATTTT.

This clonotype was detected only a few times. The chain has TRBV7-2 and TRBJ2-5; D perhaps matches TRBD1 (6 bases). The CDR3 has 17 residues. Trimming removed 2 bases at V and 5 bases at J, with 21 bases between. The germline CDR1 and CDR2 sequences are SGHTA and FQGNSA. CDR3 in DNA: TGTGCCAGCAGCTTACAGCCTTCGGACAGTTTCTTTGAGACCCAGTACTTC. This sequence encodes CASSLQPSDSFFETQYF.

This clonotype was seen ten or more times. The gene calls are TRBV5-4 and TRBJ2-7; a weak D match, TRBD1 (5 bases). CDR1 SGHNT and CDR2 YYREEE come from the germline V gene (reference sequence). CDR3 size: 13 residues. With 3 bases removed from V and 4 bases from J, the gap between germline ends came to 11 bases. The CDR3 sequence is CASSYDRKYEQYF. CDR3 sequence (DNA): TGTGCCAGCAGCTACGACAGAAAGTACGAGCAGTACTTC. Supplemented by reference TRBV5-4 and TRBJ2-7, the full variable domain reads ETGVTQSPTHLIKTRGQQVTLRCSSQSGHNTVSWYQQALGQGPQFIFQYYREEENGRGNFPPRFSGLQFPNYSSELNVNALELDDSALYLCASSYDRKYEQYFGPGTRLTVT.

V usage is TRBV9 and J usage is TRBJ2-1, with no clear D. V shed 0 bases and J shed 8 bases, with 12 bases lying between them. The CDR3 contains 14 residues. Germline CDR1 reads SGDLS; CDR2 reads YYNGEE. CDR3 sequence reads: CASSVDLTFDEQFF. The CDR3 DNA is TGTGCCAGCAGCGTAGACTTAACATTCGATGAGCAGTTCTTC.

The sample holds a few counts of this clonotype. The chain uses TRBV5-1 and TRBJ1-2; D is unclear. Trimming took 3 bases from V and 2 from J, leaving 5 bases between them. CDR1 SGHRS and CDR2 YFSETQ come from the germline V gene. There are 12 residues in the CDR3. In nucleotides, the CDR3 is TGCGCCAGCAGCTCCACGAACTATGGCTACACCTTC. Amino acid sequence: CASSSTNYGYTF.

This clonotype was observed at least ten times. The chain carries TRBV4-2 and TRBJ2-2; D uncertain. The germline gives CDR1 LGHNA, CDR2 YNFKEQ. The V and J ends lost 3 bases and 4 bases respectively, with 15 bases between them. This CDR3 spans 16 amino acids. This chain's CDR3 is CASSQQGFTSTGELFF. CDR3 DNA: TGTGCCAGCAGCCAGCAAGGTTTCACTTCCACCGGGGAGCTGTTTTTT.

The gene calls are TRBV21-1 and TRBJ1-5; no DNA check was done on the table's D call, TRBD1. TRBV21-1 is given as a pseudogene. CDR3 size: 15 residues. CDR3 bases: TGTGCCAGCAGGAAAAGAGGGGTCGTTGGGCAGCCCCAACATTTT. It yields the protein CASRKRGVVGQPQHF.

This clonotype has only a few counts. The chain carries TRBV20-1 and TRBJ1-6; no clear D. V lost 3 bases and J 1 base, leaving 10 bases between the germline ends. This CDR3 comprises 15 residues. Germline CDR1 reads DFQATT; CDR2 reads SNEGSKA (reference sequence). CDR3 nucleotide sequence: TGCAGTGCTAGCAACAGTGAATCCTATAATTCACCCCTCCACTTT. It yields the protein CSASNSESYNSPLHF.

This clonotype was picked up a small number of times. The chain's CDR3 is CSAIRQWRQPQHF. In nucleotides, the CDR3 is TGCAGTGCCATCCGACAATGGCGACAGCCCCAGCATTTT. This sequence joins TRBV20-1 and TRBJ1-5; D not resolved. The CDR3 has 13 amino acids. In germline, CDR1 is DFQATT, CDR2 SNEGSKA (reference sequence). With 6 bases removed from V and 7 bases from J, the gap between germline ends came to 16 bases.

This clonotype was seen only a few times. CDR3 amino acids: CSARTPPNTEAFF. CDR3 DNA sequence: TGCAGTGCCCGGACACCCCCGAACACTGAAGCTTTCTTT. V and J are TRBV20-1 and TRBJ1-1; possibly TRBD1 for D (5 bases). V shed 6 bases and J shed 1 base, with 12 bases lying between them. The CDR3 length is 13 residues. Germline values: CDR1 DFQATT, CDR2 SNEGSKA (reference sequence).

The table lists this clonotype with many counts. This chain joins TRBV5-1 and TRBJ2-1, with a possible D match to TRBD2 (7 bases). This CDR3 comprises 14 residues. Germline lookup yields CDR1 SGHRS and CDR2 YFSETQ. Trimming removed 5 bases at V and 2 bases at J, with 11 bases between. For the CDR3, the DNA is TGCGCCAGCAGAGGGGGAGGGCCCTACAATGAGCAGTTCTTC. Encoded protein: CASRGGGPYNEQFF.

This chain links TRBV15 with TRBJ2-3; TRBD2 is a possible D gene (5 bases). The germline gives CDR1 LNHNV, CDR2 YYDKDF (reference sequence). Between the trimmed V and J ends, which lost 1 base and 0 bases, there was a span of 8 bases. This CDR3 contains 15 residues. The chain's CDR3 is CATSRGLTSTDTQYF. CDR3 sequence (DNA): TGTGCCACCAGCAGAGGACTAACAAGCACAGATACGCAGTATTTT.

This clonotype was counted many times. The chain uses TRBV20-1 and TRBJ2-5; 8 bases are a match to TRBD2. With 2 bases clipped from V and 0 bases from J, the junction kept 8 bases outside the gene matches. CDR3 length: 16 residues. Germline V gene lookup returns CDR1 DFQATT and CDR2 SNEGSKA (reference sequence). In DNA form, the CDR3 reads TGCAGTGCTAGAATCCCTAGCGGGCTGTACCAAGAGACCCAGTACTTC. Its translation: CSARIPSGLYQETQYF.

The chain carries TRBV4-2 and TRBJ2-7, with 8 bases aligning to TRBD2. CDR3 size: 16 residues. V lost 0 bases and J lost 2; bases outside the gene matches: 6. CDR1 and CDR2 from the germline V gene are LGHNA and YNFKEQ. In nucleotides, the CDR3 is TGTGCCAGCAGCCAAGAGGGTAGCGGGAACCCCTACGAGCAGTACTTC. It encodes CASSQEGSGNPYEQYF.

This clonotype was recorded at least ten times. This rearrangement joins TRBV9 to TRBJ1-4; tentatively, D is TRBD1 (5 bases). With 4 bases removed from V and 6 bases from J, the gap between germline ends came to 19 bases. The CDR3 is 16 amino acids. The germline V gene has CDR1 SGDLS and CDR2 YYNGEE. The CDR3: CASSSGRAGRDEKLFF. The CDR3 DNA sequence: TGTGCCAGCAGCTCGGGACGGGCGGGGAGAGATGAAAAACTGTTTTTT.